These T cell receptor beta chains were read from a single sample in a study of regulatory T cells in long-lasting Graves disease. TCRdb independently ran MiXCR on the multiplex PCR reads; one entry per CDR3 protein. The sample lists a few hundred thousand distinct CDR3 sequences, approximately 25% seen once, with 28% in the top ten. The sequences come from peripheral blood mononuclear cells (PBMCs), collected when the disease was refractory, from a patient treated with antithyroid drugs. The receptors were gathered from a woman between 35 and 50 years old with Graves disease. Both conserved end residues are part of each CDR3.

J: TRBJ2-7
V: TRBV12-3/TRBV12-4
CDR3: CASRFGQGASYEQYF

J: TRBJ2-2
V: TRBV19
CDR3: CASSIGGRTGELFF

J: TRBJ1-5
V: TRBV7-8
CDR3: CASSLYTSNQPQHF

J: TRBJ2-5
V: TRBV11-2
CDR3: CASSLDSAGLHRETQYF

J: TRBJ1-6
V: TRBV28
CDR3: CASSSRQGSSYNSPLHF

J: TRBJ1-3
V: TRBV7-9
CDR3: CASSRRQGPFSGNTIYF

J: TRBJ2-2
V: TRBV2
CDR3: CASSREGLTGELFF

J: TRBJ1-2
V: TRBV10-3
CDR3: CAISGTSGTEDHGYTF

J: TRBJ2-5
V: TRBV6-1
CDR3: CASSSFVGKDSYLSETQYF

J: TRBJ2-7
V: TRBV7-9
CDR3: CASSLQTGGYEQYF

J: TRBJ2-5
V: TRBV13
CDR3: CASSPRSPGQGALMETQYF

J: TRBJ2-1
V: TRBV12-3/TRBV12-4
CDR3: CASSLDADREQFF

J: TRBJ2-7
V: TRBV20-1
CDR3: CSARRRASEAYEQYF

J: TRBJ2-7
V: TRBV4-1
CDR3: CASSQVGTVAYEQYF

J: TRBJ1-4
V: TRBV25-1
CDR3: CASSGQLGGKLFF

J: TRBJ1-5
V: TRBV28
CDR3: CASSLVGTAGSNQPQHF

J: TRBJ2-7
V: TRBV15
CDR3: CATSRGGLAGVPEQYF

J: TRBJ2-7
V: TRBV28
CDR3: CANERTAPYEQYF

J: TRBJ1-2
V: TRBV2
CDR3: CASTRDGGFYGYTF

J: TRBJ2-2
V: TRBV11-1
CDR3: CASSARLAGVTGELFF

J: TRBJ2-4
V: TRBV5-4
CDR3: CASSLGSGSSKNIQYF

J: TRBJ2-3
V: TRBV15
CDR3: CATSLGGGTDTQYF

J: TRBJ2-6
V: TRBV28
CDR3: CASSLPGSGANVLTF

J: TRBJ2-7
V: TRBV18
CDR3: CASSPPQSYEQYF

J: TRBJ1-2
V: TRBV7-9
CDR3: CASSARDNYGYTF

J: TRBJ2-2
V: TRBV28
CDR3: CASSGQASNTGELFF

J: TRBJ2-5
V: TRBV7-8
CDR3: CASTVGQETQYF

J: TRBJ2-7
V: TRBV12-3/TRBV12-4
CDR3: CASGYRTYEQYF

J: TRBJ1-5
V: TRBV12-3/TRBV12-4
CDR3: CASSLMGRGVDQPQHF

J: TRBJ1-2
V: TRBV10-3
CDR3: CAISESGGQGNYGYTF

J: TRBJ1-4
V: TRBV28
CDR3: CASSARSEKLFF

J: TRBJ2-5
V: TRBV18
CDR3: CASSLFSAVGARETQYF

J: TRBJ2-1
V: TRBV29-1
CDR3: CSVGLTSGGNEQFF

J: TRBJ1-2
V: TRBV7-9
CDR3: CASSRSGRTDGGGYTF

J: TRBJ1-5
V: TRBV10-3
CDR3: CAISVGGQPQHF

J: TRBJ2-1
V: TRBV12-3/TRBV12-4
CDR3: CASRRLGVYNEQFF

J: TRBJ1-5
V: TRBV6-1
CDR3: CASGGGASSNQPQHF

J: TRBJ1-3
V: TRBV20-1
CDR3: CSARDPRGSGSTIYF